Sequencing of this T cell receptor (beta chain) was carried out in a study of molecular identifiers for immune sequencing clone quantification. Regarding the study as a whole: Over 99% of effector molecules, yet under 1% of naive-cell molecules, were held by clones above 20 RNA copies.

V was pared by 0 bases and J by 2 bases, with 9 bases of the junction left unmatched. Per germline, CDR1 DFQATT and CDR2 SNEGSKA (reference sequence). This CDR3 spans 17 amino acids. Libraries of bulk TCR were made by previously described methods (with listed TCR primers). TCRdb fed the PCR reads into MiXCR, producing one record per CDR3 protein. The sample comprises under 650,000 distinct CDR3 sequences, just under 20% of which are singletons, and approximately 0.9% rests with the top ten. This clonotype was found many times. The antigen is unknown. Using a CD8+CD4-CCR7+CD45RA+ phenotype, naive CD8 T cells were sorted.

This TCR was sampled from a human donor in good health. Some libraries in this study had Jurkat cell RNA spiked in. The chain links TRBV20-1 to TRBJ2-3; 9 bases map to TRBD2. What was sequenced was naive CD8+ T cells from blood, with Jurkat cell RNA spiked in. Subset in this sample: FACS-sorted CD8+CD4-CCR7+CD45RA+ naive T cells. In DNA, the CDR3 is TGCAGTGCTAGAGATCCTCTCCTAGCGGGATTCACAGATACGCAGTATTTT. Protein product: CSARDPLLAGFTDTQYF.